This T cell receptor beta chain was retrieved from a study of regulatory T cells in long-lasting Graves disease. Trimming pared 4 bases from V and 2 bases from J, leaving 21 bases between. Germline CDR1 is LGHDT and CDR2 is YNNKEL (reference sequence). The CDR3 spans 17 residues. Findings and limits, study-wide: TRBV28, TRBJ1-2 and TRBJ2-5 were favored in persistent disease.

Building of the TCR beta libraries involved iRepertoire HTBI primers and Arm-PCR of CDR3 regions. One entry per CDR3 protein, called by TCRdb with MiXCR from the multiplex PCR reads. The data hold approximately 440,000 distinct CDR3 sequences, with roughly a quarter observed a single time. Documented time point: persistent/refractory GD, antithyroid drugs over 5 years with positive TRAb. The TCR library was made from RNA that had been extracted from PBMCs in TRIzol. Approximately 8.3 milliliters of peripheral blood went into EDTA tubes. Comments on this clonotype: Its target is unknown.

The clonotype originates from a female donor with Graves disease. The rearrangement uses TRBV3-1 and TRBJ2-7, with a tentative D call TRBD2 (5 bases). The sample here was peripheral blood mononuclear cells (PBMCs), taken when the disease was refractory, from a patient treated with antithyroid drugs. Written as DNA, the CDR3 is TGTGCCAGCAGCCGGAAAATCTCCATAGAGAGGGCCTACGAGCAGTACTTC. Translation gives CASSRKISIERAYEQYF.